The 5 T cell receptor beta chains listed next were all sequenced from one sample in a study of cytomegalovirus exposure and HLA in healthy donors. Only in-frame clones appear in the TCRdb table, and some are missing; sequencing was by immunoSEQ multiplex PCR. The table has some 110,000 clones, more than 85% seen once. Sequencing was done on a sample of PBMCs. All receptors come from a man between 18 and 29 years old in good health and CMV-seropositive.

This sequence joins TRBV6-5 and TRBJ1-2; D call uncertain. V lost 7 bases and J lost 6, with 9 bases in between. The CDR3 covers 11 residues. Per the germline V gene, CDR1 is MNHEY and CDR2 is SVGAGI. The CDR3, as DNA: TGTGCCAGCAAAGGACTGCATGGCTACACCTTC. As protein: CASKGLHGYTF.

This clone was seen a single time. The chain carries TRBV2 and TRBJ2-5; D may be TRBD2 (5 bases). CDR1 and CDR2 from the germline V gene are SNHLY and FYNNEI. The V gene lost 4 bases and the J gene lost 2 bases, with 11 bases spanning the gap. The CDR3 spans 14 residues. Written as DNA, the CDR3 is TGTGCCAGCAGTGCTGGTAGCGAGCAAGAGACCCAGTACTTC. Translation: CASSAGSEQETQYF.

The chain employs TRBV6-1 and TRBJ1-5; D is unclear. The CDR3 length is 14 residues. Trimming took off 6 bases at V and 11 bases at J, with 20 bases between the two ends. Germline V CDR1 and CDR2: MNHNS, SASEGT. CDR3 bases: TGTGCCAGCAGGGATCTGGGGAGGTTTGAGACCCAGCATTTT. The encoded protein is CASRDLGRFETQHF.

The chain couples TRBV11-2 to TRBJ2-1; possible D gene TRBD1, 6 bases. The CDR3 spans 16 residues. From germline, CDR1 is SGHAT and CDR2 FQNNGV. V dropped 2 bases and J dropped 9 bases, with 20 bases sitting between them. This CDR3 is CASSLYPGSIGGEQFF. CDR3 nucleotides: TGTGCCAGCAGCTTATATCCAGGTTCGATAGGGGGTGAGCAGTTCTTC. The full variable domain, in which reference TRBV11-2 and TRBJ2-1 provide the parts outside the CDR3, is EAGVAQSPRYKIIEKRQSVAFWCNPISGHATLYWYQQILGQGPKLLIQFQNNGVVDDSQLPKDRFSAERLKGVDSTLKIQPAKLEDSAVYLCASSLYPGSIGGEQFFGPGTRLTVL.

The V gene is TRBV6-5, the J gene TRBJ2-3; D is possibly TRBD2 (7 bases). This CDR3 has 16 residues. The germline V gene has CDR1 MNHEY and CDR2 SVGAGI. Deletions cut 0 bases from V and 2 bases from J, with 12 bases between. For the CDR3, the DNA is TGTGCCAGCAGTTACTCTGGGGGGGGGCCCACAGATACGCAGTATTTT. This sequence encodes CASSYSGGGPTDTQYF.